Following are 7 T cell receptor beta chains from one sample sequenced in a study of T-cell memory formation after mild COVID-19. Using its own MiXCR run on the 5' RACE reads, TCRdb lists one record per CDR3 protein. The sample yields about 430,000 distinct CDR3 sequences, 20% to 25% seen once. Sequenced sample: PBMCs or a T cell subset sorted from them (not recorded which). All receptors come from an adult woman who had mild COVID-19 (a few samples of this study predate the infection). Cell type and time point are not known.

CDR3 sequence: CASSLRLAGQETQYF. The CDR3 DNA reads as TGTGCCAGCAGCCTGAGACTAGCGGGTCAAGAGACCCAGTACTTC. The chain has TRBV5-4 and TRBJ2-5; 10 bases align to TRBD2. The CDR3 has 15 residues. Germline trimming cut 4 bases from V and 2 bases from J; bases unmatched to any gene: 5. The V gene's germline CDR1 is SGHNT and CDR2 YYREEE (reference sequence).

The rearrangement joins TRBV11-3 to TRBJ2-3; D remains ambiguous. Germline CDR1 SGHNT, CDR2 YENEEA. The ends were cut back, 1 base at V and 0 bases at J, with 11 bases in the middle. This CDR3 is built from 16 residues. This chain's CDR3 is CASSLGGPSSTDTQYF. The CDR3 region has the DNA TGTGCCAGCAGCTTAGGTGGTCCATCTAGCACAGATACGCAGTATTTT. Based on the CDR3 plus reference TRBV11-3 and TRBJ2-3, the full variable domain is EAGVVQSPRYKIIEKKQPVAFWCNPISGHNTLYWYLQNLGQGPELLIRYENEEAVDDSQLPKDRFSAERLKGVDSTLKIQPAELGDSAVYLCASSLGGPSSTDTQYFGPGTRLTVL.

V is TRBV7-8 and J is TRBJ1-1; no reliable D call. V was pared by 2 bases and J by 10 bases, with 11 bases between. Germline assignment: CDR1 SGHVS and CDR2 FQNEAQ. This CDR3 is 12 amino acids long. The CDR3 DNA reads TGTGCCAGCAGCTTAAGCGGGAATTCAGCTTTCTTT. This translates into CASSLSGNSAFF.

The rearrangement links TRBV11-2 to TRBJ2-5, with unresolved D. Germline V CDR1 and CDR2: SGHAT, FQNNGV. This CDR3 is 14 amino acids long. Trimming removed 3 bases at V and 2 bases at J, with 10 bases between. The CDR3 DNA is TGTGCCAGCAGCTTGGGCGGAAAGCAAGAGACCCAGTACTTC. This translates into CASSLGGKQETQYF. Based on the CDR3 plus reference TRBV11-2 and TRBJ2-5, the full variable domain is EAGVAQSPRYKIIEKRQSVAFWCNPISGHATLYWYQQILGQGPKLLIQFQNNGVVDDSQLPKDRFSAERLKGVDSTLKIQPAKLEDSAVYLCASSLGGKQETQYFGPGTRLLVL.

The chain combines TRBV12-3 or TRBV12-4 with TRBJ2-7, with D unclear. The CDR3 runs 15 residues. The V gene lost 3 bases and the J gene lost 0 bases, with 12 bases spanning the gap. CDR3 DNA: TGTGCCAGCAGTTTTTCCCCCGACATCTCCTACGAGCAGTACTTC. Amino acid sequence: CASSFSPDISYEQYF.

J is TRBJ2-1 and V is TRBV7-9, with D possibly TRBD2 on 5 matching bases. The V gene's germline CDR1 is SEHNR and CDR2 FQNEAQ (reference sequence). The CDR3 consists of 13 residues. Trimming pared 8 bases from V and 5 bases from J, leaving 13 bases between. The CDR3 sequence is CASPVDYDNEQFF. CDR3 DNA sequence: TGTGCCAGCCCGGTTGACTACGACAATGAGCAGTTCTTC.

This clonotype was recorded many times. V is TRBV29-1 and J is TRBJ2-1, with D uncertain. Germline V gene lookup returns CDR1 SQVTM and CDR2 ANQGSEA. V dropped 4 bases and J dropped 2 bases, with 12 bases sitting between them. The CDR3 contains 14 residues. The chain's CDR3 is CSVVAATAYNEQFF. CDR3 nucleotides: TGCAGCGTTGTGGCGGCCACAGCCTACAATGAGCAGTTCTTC.